The clone carrying this T cell receptor beta chain has just a few counts. Its matching antigen is unknown. The primer mix had 60 Vbeta and 13 Jbeta primers. The data were produced by immunoSEQ multiplex PCR, yet TCRdb's version contains in-frame clones alone and is incomplete. This table holds about 96,000 clones, about 70% found once. This sample stems from a study of cytomegalovirus exposure and HLA in healthy donors. Study conclusions and caveats: An assumption of roughly uniform sequencing depth across donors underlay the presence/absence analyses.

Germline CDR1 reads SGHNT; CDR2 reads YYREEE (reference sequence). This CDR3 has 16 amino acids. The ends were cut back, 4 bases at V and 0 bases at J, with 14 bases in the middle. The specimen sequenced was PBMCs. V gene TRBV5-4 combines with J gene TRBJ2-4; D may be TRBD2 (6 bases). The sequence was collected from an older woman in good health and CMV-seropositive. CDR3 region: CASSEGGGRAKNIQYF. The CDR3 DNA sequence: TGTGCCAGCAGCGAGGGAGGCGGTAGAGCCAAAAACATTCAGTACTTC.